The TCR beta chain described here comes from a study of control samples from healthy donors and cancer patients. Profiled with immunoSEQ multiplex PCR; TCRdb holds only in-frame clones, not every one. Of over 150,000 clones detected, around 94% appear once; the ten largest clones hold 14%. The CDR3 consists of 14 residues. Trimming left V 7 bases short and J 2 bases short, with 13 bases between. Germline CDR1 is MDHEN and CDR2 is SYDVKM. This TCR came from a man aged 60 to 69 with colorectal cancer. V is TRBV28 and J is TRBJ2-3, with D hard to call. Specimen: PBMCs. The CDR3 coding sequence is TGTGCCAGCAATCCCGCCCTGCCCACAGATACGCAGTATTTT. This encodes CASNPALPTDTQYF.